These T cell receptor beta chains were read from a single sample in a study of cytomegalovirus exposure and HLA in healthy donors. Profiled with immunoSEQ multiplex PCR; TCRdb holds only in-frame clones, not every one. The sample gives roughly 100,000 clones, approximately 80% of which show up once; more than 1.5% is in the top ten. The sequenced sample was PBMCs. The receptor set was obtained from a man aged 50 to 60 in good health and CMV-seronegative. Both conserved end residues are part of each CDR3. The D gene is left open where the match is weak. Some rows mark clone size as missing; the rest say once, few, many or name a class of expanded clone.

v_call,cdr3_length,d_call,j_call,clone_size,cdr3_aa,cdr3_nt
TRBV6-5,15,.,TRBJ2-5,.,CASSVAGTLQETQYF,TGTGCCAGCAGTGTTGCCGGGACATTACAAGAGACCCAGTACTTC
TRBV19,13,TRBD1,TRBJ1-1,.,CVSSPGTGGATFF,TGTGTCAGTAGCCCTGGGACAGGGGGCGCAACTTTCTTT
TRBV5-1,14,.,TRBJ1-5,once,CASSQDTMSQPQHF,TGCGCCAGCAGCCAGGACACGATGTCGCAGCCCCAGCATTTT
TRBV4-2,16,TRBD2,TRBJ2-5,.,CASSQRGTSDQETQYF,TGTGCCAGCAGCCAGCGAGGGACTAGTGACCAAGAGACCCAGTACTTC
TRBV19,15,TRBD1,TRBJ2-1,.,CASTQDRETYNEQFF,TGTGCCAGTACCCAGGACAGGGAAACCTACAATGAGCAGTTCTTC
TRBV2,13,TRBD1,TRBJ2-5,.,CASSGDSQETQYF,TGTGCCAGCAGTGGGGACAGCCAAGAGACCCAGTACTTC
TRBV5-1,15,.,TRBJ1-1,.,CASSPGDAMNTEAFF,TGCGCCAGCAGCCCGGGAGATGCCATGAACACTGAAGCTTTCTTT
TRBV5-1,15,TRBD1,TRBJ1-2,.,CASSLAVTGKLGYTF,TGCGCCAGCAGCTTGGCCGTGACAGGGAAGTTGGGCTACACCTTC
TRBV4-2,18,TRBD1,TRBJ1-5,once,CASSQDGQGARSNQPQHF,TGTGCCAGCAGCCAAGACGGACAGGGGGCGAGAAGCAATCAGCCCCAGCATTTT
TRBV5-1,12,.,TRBJ1-2,.,CASSFRGHGYTF,TGCGCCAGCAGCTTCCGGGGACACGGCTACACCTTC